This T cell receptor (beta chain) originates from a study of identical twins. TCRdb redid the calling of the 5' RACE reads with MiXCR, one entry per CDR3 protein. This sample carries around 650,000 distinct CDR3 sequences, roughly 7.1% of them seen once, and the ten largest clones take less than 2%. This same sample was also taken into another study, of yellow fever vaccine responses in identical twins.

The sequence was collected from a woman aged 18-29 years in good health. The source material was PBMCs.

CDR3 sequence (DNA): TGTGCTAGTGCCCCTGGGGGCGCAGATGAGCAGTTCTTC. This codes for CASAPGGADEQFF. This chain connects TRBV12-5 to TRBJ2-1; weak D call: TRBD1 (6 bases). The CDR3 extends over 13 amino acids. The V end was cut by 7 bases, the J end by 8 bases, with 15 bases between. Germline-derived CDR1 and CDR2 are LGHNT and FRNRAP.